This paragraph reports one T cell receptor beta chain. Repertoires were generated with immunoSEQ multiplex PCR, while TCRdb's copy carries only in-frame clones and drops some. Found here are some 290,000 clones, about 86% of them singletons; the top ten hold more than 1.5%. Treatment indicated: about 20 received Ad26.COV2.S at low or high dose, single or two shots; roughly five received placebo; per-sample allocation not given. Specimens were obtained on day 63 following the first vaccine or placebo injection. This sample is part of a study of Ad26.COV2.S vaccination and SARS-CoV-2 variants. The specimen comprised peripheral blood, sampled in a trial of Ad26.COV2.S vaccine versus placebo. The receptor's source is a person aged 18-60 years who received the Ad26.COV2.S COVID-19 vaccine or a placebo.

In DNA form, the CDR3 reads TGCGCCAGCAGCCGACACAGGGCGGACTATGGCTACACCTTC. Translated, it gives CASSRHRADYGYTF. V gene TRBV5-1 combines with J gene TRBJ1-2; TRBD1 is a possible D gene (6 bases). The germline CDR1 and CDR2 sequences are SGHRS and YFSETQ. CDR3 length: 14 residues. Trimming left V 4 bases short and J 3 bases short, with 13 bases between. Full variable domain (outside the CDR3, taken from reference TRBV5-1 and TRBJ1-2): KAGVTQTPRYLIKTRGQQVTLSCSPISGHRSVSWYQQTPGQGLQFLFEYFSETQRNKGNFPGRFSGRQFSNSRSEMNVSTLELGDSALYLCASSRHRADYGYTFGSGTRLTVV.